This entry describes one T cell receptor (beta chain). The record originates from a study of cytomegalovirus exposure and HLA in healthy donors. This CDR3 has 17 residues. V gave up 2 bases and J gave up 0 bases, with 15 bases separating them. Germline V gene sequence: CDR1 SEHNR, CDR2 FQNEAQ (reference sequence). In the PCR, 60 Vbeta and 13 Jbeta primers were used. Using immunoSEQ multiplex PCR, the repertoire was profiled, and TCRdb retains in-frame clones only, with some absent. The repertoire includes 150,000 to 200,000 clones, roughly two thirds of them detected once, and 2.8% sits in the top ten.

Sequencing used PBMCs. The chain combines TRBV7-9 with TRBJ2-3; the D gene is possibly TRBD2 (6 bases). This receptor was identified in a woman between 25 and 40 years old in good health and CMV-seronegative. The CDR3 DNA reads TGTGCCAGCAGCTTAACCCGGGGGTCTCCTAGCACAGATACGCAGTATTTT. This gives the protein CASSLTRGSPSTDTQYF. Full variable domain (rest looked up from reference TRBV7-9 and TRBJ2-3): DTGVSQNPRHKITKRGQNVTFRCDPISEHNRLYWYRQTLGQGPEFLTYFQNEAQLEKSRLLSDRFSAERPKGSFSTLEIQRTEQGDSAMYLCASSLTRGSPSTDTQYFGPGTRLTVL.